This TCR beta chain was identified in a study of blood T cell repertoires in COVID-19. At the level of the study: Italy, Spain and the United States were the sources of the convalescent and acute COVID-19 samples. PBMCs, B-cell-depleted T cells, or T cells provided the cDNA or gDNA that made up the material.

Libraries were prepared by immunoSEQ multiplex PCR; TCRdb keeps only in-frame clonotypes and omits some of them. The sample lists 80,000 to 95,000 clones; approximately 90% were seen once. The CDR3 contains 15 residues. V gave up 5 bases and J gave up 0 bases, with 11 bases separating them. Germline CDR1 SEHNR, CDR2 FQNEAQ (reference sequence). V gene TRBV7-9 combines with J gene TRBJ1-3, with D unresolved. The sequencing input was peripheral blood. The clonotype was recovered from a woman between 45 and 65 years old with active or convalescent COVID-19. The CDR3 bases are TGTGCCAGCAGCCCCCCCCTTCTCTCTGGAAACACCATATATTTT. Protein: CASSPPLLSGNTIYF.